This record looks at one T cell receptor (beta chain) sequence and its context. The germline gene is not matched at one end of the junction; a read error may be the cause. Germline CDR1 reads SGHRS; CDR2 reads YFSETQ. This CDR3 has 14 residues. Together with a sample-barcoded 5' primer, a J-beta primer mix was included in a second PCR lasting roughly 6 to 12 cycles. TCRdb recomputed calls from the 5' RACE reads with MiXCR, one row per CDR3 protein. The sample lists roughly 1.6 million distinct CDR3 sequences; 30% to 35% were seen once. The record originates from a study of blood T cells in healthy people across ages. The authors isolated at least 7 million PBMCs per sample.

The specimen sequenced was blood. The V gene is TRBV5-1, the J gene TRBJ1-4; tentative D call: TRBD1 (6 bases). The sequence came from a woman in her 30s in good health. The CDR3 bases are TGTGCCAGCAGCTTGGGGGGCCCTAATGAAAAACTGTTTTTT. Its translation: CASSLGGPNEKLFF. The whole variable domain, remainder taken from reference TRBV5-1 and TRBJ1-4, is KAGVTQTPRYLIKTRGQQVTLSCSPISGHRSVSWYQQTPGQGLQFLFEYFSETQRNKGNFPGRFSGRQFSNSRSEMNVSTLELGDSALYLCASSLGGPNEKLFFGSGTQLSVL.